This TCR beta chain was captured by sequencing in a study of shared clonotypes between healthy human individuals. Genomic DNA of every subset was divided equally among multiple immunoSEQ plates. Clones were sequenced by immunoSEQ multiplex PCR, and TCRdb holds only the in-frame ones, with some missing. The table shows some 2.3 million clones, with over 85% occurring only once. Germline CDR1 MNHNS, CDR2 SASEGT. CDR3 length equals 15 residues. Deletions cut 0 bases from V and 4 bases from J, with 12 bases between. Subsets obtained from CD4+ cells comprised CD45RA+ naive and CD45RA-negative memory cells.

The sequencing input was naive CD4+ T cells from PBMCs. Subset of the sample: CD45RA+ positively selected. The chain joins TRBV6-1 to TRBJ1-2; the D gene is possibly TRBD1 (6 bases). The clonotype comes from a man aged 18 to 29 in good health. Some clones in this sample may be carry-over from other donors' samples. DNA of the CDR3: TGTGCCAGCAGTGAAGCGGTCCGGGGGGCCTATGGCTACACCTTC. Translated: CASSEAVRGAYGYTF.